This TCR beta chain appears in the sequencing data of a study of T cell responses to AZD1222 COVID-19 vaccine. In germline, CDR1 is MGHRA, CDR2 YSYEKL. Trimming took off 0 bases at V and 9 bases at J, with 15 bases between the two ends. There are 16 residues in the CDR3. Data came from immunoSEQ multiplex PCR; TCRdb stores just in-frame clones and leaves some out. The sample holds about 170,000 clones, roughly nine tenths seen once. This clone was detected once. V gene TRBV4-1 combines with J gene TRBJ1-6; D is perhaps TRBD1 (6 bases). This sequence was found in an adult in good health. The material sequenced was peripheral blood, taken on day 0 of AZD1222 vaccination. The CDR3 region is CASSQDTSLGGSPLHF. The DNA for the CDR3 is TGCGCCAGCAGCCAAGATACCTCTCTAGGGGGTTCACCCCTCCACTTT.